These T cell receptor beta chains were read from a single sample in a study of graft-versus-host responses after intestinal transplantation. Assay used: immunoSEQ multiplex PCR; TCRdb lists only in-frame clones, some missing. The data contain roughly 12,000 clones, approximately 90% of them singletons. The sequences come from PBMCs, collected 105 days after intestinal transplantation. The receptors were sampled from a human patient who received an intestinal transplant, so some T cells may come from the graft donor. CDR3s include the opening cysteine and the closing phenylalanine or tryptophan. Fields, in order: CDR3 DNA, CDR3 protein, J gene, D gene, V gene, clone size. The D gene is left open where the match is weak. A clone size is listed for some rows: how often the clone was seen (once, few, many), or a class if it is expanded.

CDR3nt: TGTGCCAGCACAATCTCTAACTATGGCTACACCTTC
CDR3aa: CASTISNYGYTF
j_gene: TRBJ1-2
d_gene: NA
v_gene: TRBV2
abundance: NA

CDR3nt: TGCAGCGTCATCCCCGGGGAGGGACGTCCGAACTTTGGGCCCAACGTCCTGACTTTC
CDR3aa: CSVIPGEGRPNFGPNVLTF
j_gene: TRBJ2-6
d_gene: TRBD2
v_gene: TRBV29-1
abundance: once

CDR3nt: TGTGCCAGCAGCTTAGAACGCTCGGGGTTAGAGACCCAGTACTTC
CDR3aa: CASSLERSGLETQYF
j_gene: TRBJ2-5
d_gene: NA
v_gene: TRBV7-9
abundance: NA

CDR3nt: TGTGCCAGCAGCTTGTATGCCCCGGATGGCTACACCTTC
CDR3aa: CASSLYAPDGYTF
j_gene: TRBJ1-2
d_gene: NA
v_gene: TRBV11-2
abundance: NA

CDR3nt: TGTGCCAGCAGCGTAGAAGGAGGGCTGGGCAGGGGAAGAGGCTACACCTTC
CDR3aa: CASSVEGGLGRGRGYTF
j_gene: TRBJ1-2
d_gene: NA
v_gene: TRBV9
abundance: NA

CDR3nt: TGTGCCAGCAGTTCCTTAGCGGGGAGCCCCTACGAGCAGTACTTC
CDR3aa: CASSSLAGSPYEQYF
j_gene: TRBJ2-7
d_gene: TRBD2
v_gene: TRBV27
abundance: NA

CDR3nt: TGTGCCAGCAGCTTAGTAACAGGGGGGGAGAACACTGAAGCTTTCTTT
CDR3aa: CASSLVTGGENTEAFF
j_gene: TRBJ1-1
d_gene: TRBD1
v_gene: TRBV7-9
abundance: NA

CDR3nt: TGTGCCAGCAGCGACAGGGAAAGCAATCAGCCCCAGCATTTT
CDR3aa: CASSDRESNQPQHF
j_gene: TRBJ1-5
d_gene: TRBD1
v_gene: TRBV7-9
abundance: NA

CDR3nt: TGTGCCAGCAGTGCGACATCTCGACTAGCGGGGGGGCTTTCTGGAGATACGCAGTATTTT
CDR3aa: CASSATSRLAGGLSGDTQYF
j_gene: TRBJ2-3
d_gene: TRBD2
v_gene: TRBV6-1
abundance: NA

CDR3nt: TGCGCCAGCAGCTTGGCCCATACAGGGGAGCAGTTCTTC
CDR3aa: CASSLAHTGEQFF
j_gene: TRBJ2-1
d_gene: NA
v_gene: TRBV5-1
abundance: NA

CDR3nt: TGTGCCAGCAGCACACGCGGAGAGGGCTACACCTTC
CDR3aa: CASSTRGEGYTF
j_gene: TRBJ1-2
d_gene: NA
v_gene: TRBV21-1
abundance: once

CDR3nt: TGTGCCAGCAGTGAACTTGTGACAGGGACCTACGAGCAGTACTTC
CDR3aa: CASSELVTGTYEQYF
j_gene: TRBJ2-7
d_gene: TRBD1
v_gene: TRBV6-1
abundance: NA

CDR3nt: TGTGCCAGCAGCTACGTCGAGGGAGTGGGTCAGCCCCAGCATTTT
CDR3aa: CASSYVEGVGQPQHF
j_gene: TRBJ1-5
d_gene: NA
v_gene: TRBV6-5
abundance: NA

CDR3nt: TGTGCCAGCAGTCCCGGGACAGGGGGCGAGCAGTACTTC
CDR3aa: CASSPGTGGEQYF
j_gene: TRBJ2-7
d_gene: TRBD1
v_gene: TRBV27
abundance: NA

CDR3nt: TGCGCCAGCAGCCAAGATGGACTAGAAGAAGAGACCCAGTACTTC
CDR3aa: CASSQDGLEEETQYF
j_gene: TRBJ2-5
d_gene: TRBD2
v_gene: TRBV4-1
abundance: NA

CDR3nt: TGTGCCAGCAGTTTAGGACAGGGTATCTACGAGCAGTACTTC
CDR3aa: CASSLGQGIYEQYF
j_gene: TRBJ2-7
d_gene: TRBD1
v_gene: TRBV27
abundance: once

CDR3nt: TGTGCCAGCGCCCGGGACAGGCTCTATGACTACACCTTC
CDR3aa: CASARDRLYDYTF
j_gene: TRBJ1-2
d_gene: TRBD1
v_gene: TRBV9
abundance: NA

CDR3nt: TGTGCCAGTGGGACAGGCCCGCGGACCGTCTATGGCTACACCTTC
CDR3aa: CASGTGPRTVYGYTF
j_gene: TRBJ1-2
d_gene: TRBD1
v_gene: TRBV6-5
abundance: NA

CDR3nt: TGTGCCAGCAGCAAAAGTAGCGGGACCCTAAGAGATACGCAGTATTTT
CDR3aa: CASSKSSGTLRDTQYF
j_gene: TRBJ2-3
d_gene: TRBD2
v_gene: TRBV9
abundance: NA

CDR3nt: TGTGCCAGCAGTAATTACTTGGGACAGAATCAGCCCCAGCATTTT
CDR3aa: CASSNYLGQNQPQHF
j_gene: TRBJ1-5
d_gene: TRBD1
v_gene: TRBV6-6
abundance: once

CDR3nt: TGTGCCAGCAGTGAAGACCCGGGTGGTCTCGACGAGCAGTACTTC
CDR3aa: CASSEDPGGLDEQYF
j_gene: TRBJ2-7
d_gene: NA
v_gene: TRBV6-1
abundance: NA

CDR3nt: TGTGCCAGCAGTGACCCACGACAGGGTGGAAACACCATATATTTT
CDR3aa: CASSDPRQGGNTIYF
j_gene: TRBJ1-3
d_gene: TRBD1
v_gene: TRBV6-4
abundance: NA

CDR3nt: TGTGCCAGCAGCTTAGGGGGGCAACCCTACGAGCAGTACTTC
CDR3aa: CASSLGGQPYEQYF
j_gene: TRBJ2-7
d_gene: NA
v_gene: TRBV7-9
abundance: NA

CDR3nt: TGTGCCAGCAGTTACTCGGGCTGGGGGCGCTACGAGCAGTACTTC
CDR3aa: CASSYSGWGRYEQYF
j_gene: TRBJ2-7
d_gene: NA
v_gene: TRBV6-5
abundance: NA

CDR3nt: TGTGCCACCAGCTTCCAGACCGGGACAGATAATTACAATGAGCAGTTCTTC
CDR3aa: CATSFQTGTDNYNEQFF
j_gene: TRBJ2-1
d_gene: TRBD1
v_gene: TRBV15
abundance: NA

CDR3nt: TGTGCCAGCAGCTTAGAGCGGGCCCGAGATACGCAGTATTTT
CDR3aa: CASSLERARDTQYF
j_gene: TRBJ2-3
d_gene: NA
v_gene: TRBV13
abundance: NA

CDR3nt: TGTGCTAGTGGTTTGGGCAGCGGGAGTGGAACAGATACGCAGTATTTT
CDR3aa: CASGLGSGSGTDTQYF
j_gene: TRBJ2-3
d_gene: TRBD2
v_gene: TRBV12-5
abundance: NA

CDR3nt: TGTGCCAGCAGTGAAAGCGGAGGGGGGGCGGGCTATGGCTACACCTTC
CDR3aa: CASSESGGGAGYGYTF
j_gene: TRBJ1-2
d_gene: NA
v_gene: TRBV6-1
abundance: NA

CDR3nt: TGTGCCACCAGCCCCCAGGGAGGCCAAGAGACCCAGTACTTC
CDR3aa: CATSPQGGQETQYF
j_gene: TRBJ2-5
d_gene: NA
v_gene: TRBV15
abundance: NA

CDR3nt: TGTGCCAGCAACGAAGCCCCGACTGGCACAGATACGCAGTATTTT
CDR3aa: CASNEAPTGTDTQYF
j_gene: TRBJ2-3
d_gene: NA
v_gene: TRBV6-6
abundance: NA

CDR3nt: TGTGCCAGCACCCGACAGGGGGCTTATGGCTACACCTTC
CDR3aa: CASTRQGAYGYTF
j_gene: TRBJ1-2
d_gene: TRBD1
v_gene: TRBV6-6
abundance: NA

CDR3nt: TGCGCCAGCAGCCGGAACCGCGGGGAGACCCAGTACTTC
CDR3aa: CASSRNRGETQYF
j_gene: TRBJ2-5
d_gene: NA
v_gene: TRBV5-1
abundance: NA

CDR3nt: TGCGCCAGCAGCCAAGATCATGGGGGCCTGGATGGCTACACCTTC
CDR3aa: CASSQDHGGLDGYTF
j_gene: TRBJ1-2
d_gene: NA
v_gene: TRBV4-1
abundance: NA

CDR3nt: TGTGCCTGGAGTATCAGCCAGGGTCTGTTCTTC
CDR3aa: CAWSISQGLFF
j_gene: TRBJ2-1
d_gene: NA
v_gene: TRBV30
abundance: NA

CDR3nt: TGTGCCAGCAGTTTACGACCAGTGAAATTAGCTGTATACGAGCAGTACTTC
CDR3aa: CASSLRPVKLAVYEQYF
j_gene: TRBJ2-7
d_gene: NA
v_gene: TRBV27
abundance: NA

CDR3nt: TGCGCCAGCAGCCAAGAGACTAGCGGATACTACGAGCAGTACTTC
CDR3aa: CASSQETSGYYEQYF
j_gene: TRBJ2-7
d_gene: TRBD2
v_gene: TRBV4-1
abundance: NA

CDR3nt: TGTGCCAGCAGTGATACCCAGGGGGACACTGAAGCTTTCTTT
CDR3aa: CASSDTQGDTEAFF
j_gene: TRBJ1-1
d_gene: TRBD1
v_gene: TRBV2
abundance: NA

CDR3nt: TGTGCCAGCAGCTCGACGGGACTTCTTGTCGATGAGCAGTTCTTC
CDR3aa: CASSSTGLLVDEQFF
j_gene: TRBJ2-1
d_gene: NA
v_gene: TRBV7-6
abundance: NA

CDR3nt: TGCGCCAGCAGGGGCGGGGTAGAGACTAATGAAAAACTGTTTTTT
CDR3aa: CASRGGVETNEKLFF
j_gene: TRBJ1-4
d_gene: NA
v_gene: TRBV5-1
abundance: once

CDR3nt: TGTGCCAGCAGCTTAGTCCCGGGACAGGGGACAGATACGCAGTATTTT
CDR3aa: CASSLVPGQGTDTQYF
j_gene: TRBJ2-3
d_gene: TRBD1
v_gene: TRBV7-3
abundance: NA

CDR3nt: TGTGCCAGCAGCGGACAGGGGGTTCGTTATGGCTACACCTTC
CDR3aa: CASSGQGVRYGYTF
j_gene: TRBJ1-2
d_gene: TRBD1
v_gene: TRBV6-5
abundance: NA

CDR3nt: TGTGCCAGCAGCTCCCGGTACTCTACGGGAGCCGGAGAGACCCAGTACTTC
CDR3aa: CASSSRYSTGAGETQYF
j_gene: TRBJ2-5
d_gene: NA
v_gene: TRBV7-6
abundance: NA

CDR3nt: TGTGCCAGCAGTTTCACATTAGGGGGCGCGGGTGAGCAGTTCTTC
CDR3aa: CASSFTLGGAGEQFF
j_gene: TRBJ2-1
d_gene: TRBD1
v_gene: TRBV2
abundance: NA

CDR3nt: TGTGCCAGCAGCTTAGGGGGGACAGGGGTTCAAAACATTCAGTACTTC
CDR3aa: CASSLGGTGVQNIQYF
j_gene: TRBJ2-4
d_gene: TRBD1
v_gene: TRBV7-2
abundance: NA

CDR3nt: TGCGCCAGCAGCCAAGACAGGGGCTACGAGCAGTACTTC
CDR3aa: CASSQDRGYEQYF
j_gene: TRBJ2-7
d_gene: NA
v_gene: TRBV4-1
abundance: NA

CDR3nt: TGTGCCAGCAGAGAAAGGGGGCGCTCTGGAAACACCATATATTTT
CDR3aa: CASRERGRSGNTIYF
j_gene: TRBJ1-3
d_gene: TRBD1
v_gene: TRBV5-4
abundance: NA

CDR3nt: TGTGCTAGTAGCCAGCGCTATCAAGAGACCCAGTACTTC
CDR3aa: CASSQRYQETQYF
j_gene: TRBJ2-5
d_gene: NA
v_gene: TRBV12-5
abundance: once

CDR3nt: TGTGCCAGTAGTGGGCTAGCGGGTATTGAGCAGTTCTTC
CDR3aa: CASSGLAGIEQFF
j_gene: TRBJ2-1
d_gene: TRBD2
v_gene: TRBV19
abundance: NA

CDR3nt: TGTGCCAGCAGCGTAGCTGGAAGTATGAACACTGAAGCTTTCTTT
CDR3aa: CASSVAGSMNTEAFF
j_gene: TRBJ1-1
d_gene: NA
v_gene: TRBV9
abundance: NA

CDR3nt: TGTGCCAGCAGCTTAAATGGCTACAATGAGCAGTTCTTC
CDR3aa: CASSLNGYNEQFF
j_gene: TRBJ2-1
d_gene: NA
v_gene: TRBV7-3
abundance: NA